Below are 25 T cell receptor beta chains sequenced from a single sample in a study of blood T cell repertoires in COVID-19. Data came from immunoSEQ multiplex PCR; TCRdb stores just in-frame clones and leaves some out. This table holds 66,000 or so clones, around four fifths found once. Sequencing was performed on peripheral blood. The receptors originated from a human donor in a cohort sampled during active COVID-19.

This clone has just one count. The V and J genes are TRBV9 and TRBJ2-7; 7 bases are shared with TRBD1. The CDR3 consists of 14 residues. Trimming removed 0 bases from V and 1 base from J; junction bases left unmatched: 1. CDR1 SGDLS and CDR2 YYNGEE come from the germline V gene. The CDR3 reads CASSVGDSSYEQYF. DNA for the CDR3: TGTGCCAGCAGCGTAGGGGACAGTTCCTACGAGCAGTACTTC.

V and J are TRBV4-3 and TRBJ2-3; D is perhaps TRBD1 (6 bases). The V and J ends lost 0 bases and 2 bases respectively, with 15 bases between them. The CDR3 contains 17 residues. In germline, CDR1 is LGHNA, CDR2 YSLEER. The CDR3 DNA is TGCGCCAGCAGCCAAGAAACAGGGACCTTAATCACAGATACGCAGTATTTT. This sequence encodes CASSQETGTLITDTQYF.

V usage is TRBV30 and J usage is TRBJ2-2, with D perhaps TRBD1 (5 bases). Germline lookup yields CDR1 GTSNPN and CDR2 SVGIG (reference sequence). The CDR3 extends over 15 amino acids. V shed 2 bases and J shed 0 bases, with 10 bases lying between them. CDR3 protein: CAWSNSRANTGELFF. DNA of the CDR3: TGTGCCTGGAGTAATAGCAGGGCGAACACCGGGGAGCTGTTTTTT.

The chain recombines TRBV30 with TRBJ1-4, with D perhaps matching TRBD1 (6 bases). CDR1 GTSNPN and CDR2 SVGIG come from the germline V gene (reference sequence). V gave up 5 bases and J gave up 3 bases, with 7 bases separating them. The CDR3 runs 12 residues. In DNA form, the CDR3 reads TGTGCCTGGGGACAGTCTAATGAAAAACTGTTTTTT. Its protein product is CAWGQSNEKLFF.

J is TRBJ1-1 and V is TRBV19; no clear D. Trimming left V 5 bases short and J 11 bases short, with 18 bases between. The CDR3 totals 13 residues. In germline, CDR1 is LNHDA, CDR2 SQIVND (reference sequence). CDR3 nucleotide sequence: TGTGCCAGTAGTGTAGGATCCCCTGGAGGGGCTTTCTTT. It is translated as CASSVGSPGGAFF.

The rearrangement joins TRBV2 to TRBJ1-6; TRBD1 might be the D (6 bases). Germline V gene data show CDR1 as SNHLY and CDR2 as FYNNEI. V lost 4 bases, J lost 5 bases, and 12 bases lay in between. This CDR3 spans 15 amino acids. The CDR3 is CASSVSGDDNSPLHF. CDR3 DNA: TGTGCCAGCAGTGTATCAGGGGACGATAATTCACCCCTCCACTTT.

The V call is TRBV7-9, the J call TRBJ1-4; D might be TRBD1 (5 bases). Looked up from germline, CDR1 is SEHNR and CDR2 is FQNEAQ (reference sequence). The CDR3 is 15 residues long. V was pared by 1 base and J by 10 bases, with 16 bases between. The CDR3 DNA reads TGTGCCAGCAGCTTAGGGGGTCAGGGCGTTGGAAAACTGTTTTTT. Its translation is CASSLGGQGVGKLFF.

This chain connects TRBV2 to TRBJ2-7; no firm D call. The CDR3 sequence is 14 residues long. V lost 4 bases to trimming and J lost 9 bases, with 19 bases between them. Germline CDR1 reads SNHLY; CDR2 reads FYNNEI. The CDR3 loop reads CASSASRGYEWQYF. CDR3 sequence (DNA): TGTGCCAGCAGTGCGTCACGCGGCTACGAGTGGCAGTACTTC.

The chain links TRBV28 to TRBJ1-3, with TRBD1 matching 7 bases. J gave up 1 base and V 5 bases, and 2 bases lay outside the gene matches. The CDR3 runs 14 residues. The germline gives CDR1 MDHEN, CDR2 SYDVKM. The CDR3 sequence: CASSGTASGNTIYF. The CDR3 DNA reads as TGTGCCAGCAGTGGGACAGCTTCTGGAAACACCATATATTTT. The full variable domain, its missing parts supplied by reference TRBV28 and TRBJ1-3, is DVKVTQSSRYLVKRTGEKVFLECVQDMDHENMFWYRQDPGLGLRLIYFSYDVKMKEKGDIPEGYSVSREKKERFSLILESASTNQTSMYLCASSGTASGNTIYFGEGSWLTVV.

This clone has just one count. The genes are TRBV6-2 or TRBV6-3 and TRBJ2-4; 9 bases agree with TRBD1. The germline V gene has CDR1 MNHEY and CDR2 SVGEGT. The V and J ends lost 6 bases and 2 bases, in that order; junction bases with no gene match: 8. The CDR3 extends over 16 amino acids. CDR3 region: CASSPLDRGTKNIQYF. CDR3 nucleotide sequence: TGTGCCAGCAGCCCCCTGGACAGGGGTACCAAAAACATTCAGTACTTC.

Only one count was recorded for this clone. The chain carries TRBV5-4 and TRBJ1-5; 9 bases match TRBD1. The germline gives CDR1 SGHNT, CDR2 YYREEE (reference sequence). The CDR3 contains 15 residues. The V and J ends lost 0 bases and 4 bases, in that order; junction bases with no gene match: 2. Here the CDR3 DNA reads TGTGCCAGCAGCTTGGATGGGACAGGGAATCAGCCCCAGCATTTT. This codes for CASSLDGTGNQPQHF.

The chain combines TRBV7-9 with TRBJ2-7; 11 bases align to TRBD1. J lost 2 bases, V lost 5 bases, and 5 bases had no gene match. Germline V lookup: CDR1 SEHNR, CDR2 FQNEAQ (reference sequence). The CDR3 is made up of 15 amino acids. CDR3: CASSPRTGGPYEQYF. The CDR3 DNA follows: TGTGCCAGCAGCCCCCGGACAGGGGGCCCCTACGAGCAGTACTTC.

The chain recombines TRBV5-1 with TRBJ2-7; possibly TRBD1 for D (5 bases). Germline V lookup: CDR1 SGHRS, CDR2 YFSETQ. The CDR3 runs 14 residues. The V end lost 0 bases, the J end lost 3 bases, and 10 bases lay between the germline ends. CDR3 region: CASSLEGSYYEQYF. In DNA form, the CDR3 reads TGCGCCAGCAGCTTGGAGGGGTCTTACTACGAGCAGTACTTC.

The J gene is TRBJ2-3, the V gene TRBV6-1, with D perhaps matching TRBD2 (5 bases). Germline CDR1 reads MNHNS; CDR2 reads SASEGT. The CDR3 length is 17 residues. V was cut by 2 bases and J by 2 bases, with 17 bases left in between. CDR3 in amino acids: CASSESVLAAFTDTQYF. The CDR3 nucleotides are TGTGCCAGCAGTGAATCAGTGCTAGCAGCTTTCACAGATACGCAGTATTTT.

The chain recombines TRBV27 with TRBJ2-7, with 10 nucleotides matching TRBD2. The length of the CDR3 is 15 residues. CDR1 is MNHEY and CDR2 is SMNVEV in the germline V gene (reference sequence). Losses at the gene ends were 3 bases for V and 4 bases for J; bases not matched to a gene: 6. The DNA of the CDR3 is TGTGCCAGCAGTTTTTTAGCGGGAGGTTTATACGAGCAGTACTTC. It encodes CASSFLAGGLYEQYF.

This chain links TRBV27 with TRBJ1-6, with 8 bases that match TRBD1. The germline CDR1 and CDR2 sequences are MNHEY and SMNVEV (reference sequence). The CDR3 is made up of 15 amino acids. Unmatched junction bases numbered 6, after V lost 6 bases and J lost 5 bases. CDR3 in amino acids: CASSPGQGNNSPLHF. The DNA of the CDR3 is TGTGCCAGCAGCCCAGGACAGGGAAATAATTCACCCCTCCACTTT.

This rearrangement joins TRBV7-2 to TRBJ2-5; D possibly corresponds to TRBD1 (6 bases). V dropped 1 base and J dropped 5 bases, with 14 bases sitting between them. CDR1 is SGHTA, CDR2 FQGNSA, per germline. The CDR3 is 15 amino acids. As DNA, the CDR3 is TGTGCCAGCAGCTTAGGGGCCGGGACAATTGAGACCCAGTACTTC. This gives the protein CASSLGAGTIETQYF. Together with reference TRBV7-2 and TRBJ2-5, the CDR3 gives the full variable domain: GAGVSQSPSNKVTEKGKDVELRCDPISGHTALYWYRQSLGQGLEFLIYFQGNSAPDKSGLPSDRFSAERTGGSVSTLTIQRTQQEDSAVYLCASSLGAGTIETQYFGPGTRLLVL.

The rearrangement uses TRBV19 and TRBJ2-7, with TRBD1 identical over 9 bases. The CDR3 is 16 residues long. Trimming took 1 base from V and 7 from J; bases not matched to a gene: 11. The germline CDR1 and CDR2 sequences are LNHDA and SQIVND (reference sequence). The CDR3 nucleotides read TGTGCCAGTAGTATAGCCGGGACAGGGCCAACGGGGGAGCAGTACTTC. It yields the protein CASSIAGTGPTGEQYF. Filled out from reference TRBV19 and TRBJ2-7, the complete variable domain reads DGGITQSPKYLFRKEGQNVTLSCEQNLNHDAMYWYRQDPGQGLRLIYYSQIVNDFQKGDIAEGYSVSREKKESFPLTVTSAQKNPTAFYLCASSIAGTGPTGEQYFGPGTRLTVT.

A single count supports this clone. The chain has TRBV23-1 and TRBJ2-7; TRBD1 aligns across 9 bases. TRBV23-1 is labeled an ORF, and its function is uncertain. The CDR3 has 15 amino acids. J lost 3 bases, V lost 5 bases, and 8 bases had no gene match. CDR3 region: CASSSKTGGSYEQYF. The CDR3 DNA is TGCGCCAGCAGTTCCAAGACAGGGGGAAGCTACGAGCAGTACTTC.

V usage is TRBV4-3 and J usage is TRBJ2-7; D remains unclear. The CDR3 is made up of 15 amino acids. V dropped 0 bases and J dropped 1 base, with 10 bases sitting between them. Germline V gene sequence: CDR1 LGHNA, CDR2 YSLEER. For the CDR3, the DNA is TGCGCCAGCAGCCAAGAGCCGCGGTATTCCTACGAGCAGTACTTC. Encoded protein: CASSQEPRYSYEQYF.

The chain couples TRBV28 to TRBJ2-6; D is ambiguous. Germline CDR1 and CDR2: MDHEN and SYDVKM. Trimming removed 6 bases from V and 0 bases from J, with 15 bases in between. The CDR3 is 17 residues long. The CDR3 here is CASSPRRRHSGANVLTF. CDR3 in DNA: TGTGCCAGCAGCCCTCGGAGACGCCACTCTGGGGCCAACGTCCTGACTTTC.

The chain uses TRBV9 and TRBJ2-2, with 8 bases that match TRBD2. The CDR3 is 16 residues long. J lost 4 bases, V lost 3 bases, and 8 bases had no gene match. The germline gives CDR1 SGDLS, CDR2 YYNGEE. CDR3 sequence (DNA): TGTGCCAGCAGCGCTTCCGGGACTAGTCCCACCGGGGAGCTGTTTTTT. Protein sequence: CASSASGTSPTGELFF.

The chain combines TRBV30 with TRBJ1-5; 8 nucleotides agree with TRBD1. V dropped 1 base and J dropped 6; count of bases not matched to a gene: 2. The CDR3 spans 13 residues. The germline gives CDR1 GTSNPN, CDR2 SVGIG (reference sequence). CDR3: CAWSAQGGQPQHF. The CDR3 coding sequence is TGTGCCTGGAGTGCACAGGGGGGTCAGCCCCAGCATTTT. The full variable domain, rest sourced from reference TRBV30 and TRBJ1-5, is SQTIHQWPATLVQPVGSPLSLECTVEGTSNPNLYWYRQAAGRGLQLLFYSVGIGQISSEVPQNLSASRPQDRQFILSSKKLLLSDSGFYLCAWSAQGGQPQHFGDGTRLSIL.

This sequence joins TRBV14 and TRBJ2-3; 7 positions agree with TRBD2. Germline V gives CDR1 SGHDN, CDR2 FVKESK. The CDR3 has 14 amino acids. V gave up 1 base and J gave up 9 bases; unmatched junction bases: 7. CDR3 in DNA: TGTGCCAGCAGCCAAGTAGCGGGCCCAGGGACGCAGTATTTT. Encoded protein: CASSQVAGPGTQYF.

This chain links TRBV7-2 with TRBJ1-4; a possible D gene is TRBD1 (5 bases). Germline loops: CDR1 SGHTA, CDR2 FQGNSA. Between the trimmed V and J ends, which lost 4 bases and 10 bases, there was a span of 10 bases. The CDR3 is made up of 12 amino acids. CDR3 sequence reads: CASSSDRRKLFF. The CDR3 DNA reads as TGTGCCAGCAGCTCAGACAGACGAAAACTGTTTTTT.